These 15 T cell receptor beta chains originate from one sample sequenced in a study of graft-versus-host responses after intestinal transplantation. Produced via immunoSEQ multiplex PCR; TCRdb's table is partial and in-frame only. The top ten hold roughly 0.72% of the sample, which has approximately 28,000 clones, 93% seen once. This specimen consisted of PBMCs, obtained 66 days after intestinal transplant. All receptors derive from a human patient who received an intestinal transplant, so some T cells may come from the graft donor.

This chain connects TRBV6-1 to TRBJ1-1; D remains ambiguous. From germline, CDR1 is MNHNS and CDR2 SASEGT. Trimming pared 9 bases from V and 4 bases from J, leaving 15 bases between. CDR3 length equals 13 residues. The CDR3 reads CASYKGYGTEAFF. CDR3 in DNA: TGTGCCAGTTACAAGGGTTATGGCACTGAAGCTTTCTTT.

This clone was counted once. The rearrangement links TRBV19 to TRBJ2-2; the D is unclear. The CDR3 consists of 12 residues. CDR1 and CDR2 from the germline V gene are LNHDA and SQIVND (reference sequence). Trimming left V 3 bases short and J 7 bases short, with 6 bases between. This CDR3 is CASSISIGELFF. The CDR3, as DNA: TGTGCCAGTAGTATTTCGATCGGGGAGCTGTTTTTT.

The chain is built from TRBV27 and TRBJ2-7; D call uncertain. With 0 bases removed from V and 4 bases from J, the gap between germline ends came to 7 bases. The V gene's germline CDR1 is MNHEY and CDR2 SMNVEV (reference sequence). There are 13 residues in the CDR3. CDR3 protein: CASSLSKNYEQYF. CDR3 DNA sequence: TGTGCCAGCAGTTTATCCAAAAATTACGAGCAGTACTTC.

This clone was counted a few times. This chain joins TRBV10-2 and TRBJ1-6, with D possibly being TRBD1 (5 bases). This CDR3 comprises 16 residues. Germline CDR1 WSHSY, CDR2 SAAADI. V was shortened by 6 bases and J by 9 bases, with 21 bases between the two germline ends. In DNA, the CDR3 is TGCGCCAGCAGGCCGCCGGGACGGGGTATAATTTCACCCCTCCACTTT. Protein sequence: CASRPPGRGIISPLHF.

The V and J genes are TRBV19 and TRBJ2-2; no definite D call. Per the germline V gene, CDR1 is LNHDA and CDR2 is SQIVND (reference sequence). This CDR3 has 13 amino acids. Trimming stripped 3 bases from V and 4 bases from J, with 6 bases between. The CDR3, as DNA: TGTGCCAGTAGTATTTTAAGCACCGGGGAGCTGTTTTTT. Protein product: CASSILSTGELFF.

The rearrangement links TRBV4-1 to TRBJ1-4; 8 nucleotides line up with TRBD1. CDR1 and CDR2 from the germline V gene are MGHRA and YSYEKL. With 4 bases clipped from V and 0 bases from J, the junction kept 10 bases outside the gene matches. The CDR3 runs to 18 residues. The CDR3 region is CASSPRPTGAATNEKLFF. The CDR3 DNA reads as TGCGCCAGCAGCCCGCGACCGACAGGGGCAGCAACTAATGAAAAACTGTTTTTT.

The V gene is TRBV27, the J gene TRBJ1-1; D is undetermined. The V gene's germline CDR1 is MNHEY and CDR2 SMNVEV (reference sequence). The CDR3 totals 13 residues. Trimming pared 0 bases from V and 5 bases from J, leaving 7 bases between. CDR3 loop: CASSLSRLTEAFF. The CDR3, as DNA: TGTGCCAGCAGTTTATCACGGCTTACTGAAGCTTTCTTT.

The gene calls are TRBV5-1 and TRBJ2-7, with 7 bases identical to TRBD1. The CDR3 has 15 amino acids. Trimming took 3 bases from V and 7 from J; bases not matched to a gene: 13. The germline CDR1 and CDR2 sequences are SGHRS and YFSETQ. CDR3 nucleotides: TGCGCCAGCAGCTGGACAGGACCCACGGTGGAAGAGCAGTACTTC. This translates into CASSWTGPTVEEQYF.

The chain has TRBV5-1 and TRBJ1-1; 9 positions match TRBD1. Germline V gene data show CDR1 as SGHRS and CDR2 as YFSETQ. This CDR3 has 15 amino acids. With 4 bases clipped from V and 2 bases from J, the junction kept 6 bases outside the gene matches. The CDR3 sequence: CASSPPGQGNTEAFF. In nucleotides, the CDR3 is TGCGCCAGCAGCCCCCCGGGACAGGGAAACACTGAAGCTTTCTTT.

The chain joins TRBV30 to TRBJ2-2; 10 bases fit TRBD2. Trimming removed 8 bases from V and 3 bases from J; junction bases left unmatched: 9. This CDR3 has 15 residues. Germline assignment: CDR1 GTSNPN and CDR2 SVGIG (reference sequence). The CDR3 region has the DNA TGTGCCCCGCCCCCTAGCGGGAGAGACACCGGGGAGCTGTTTTTT. Its translation: CAPPPSGRDTGELFF.

The V and J genes are TRBV6-4 and TRBJ2-1, with D tentatively TRBD2 (5 bases). Trimming cost V 3 bases and J 2 bases, with 11 bases left between them. The CDR3 runs to 15 residues. Germline CDR1 reads MRHNA; CDR2 reads SNTAGT. The CDR3 sequence: CASSEVGDAYNEQFF. CDR3 coding DNA: TGTGCCAGCAGTGAAGTGGGAGACGCCTACAATGAGCAGTTCTTC.

The J gene is TRBJ2-2, the V gene TRBV7-9; 8 bases match TRBD2. V lost 3 bases, J lost 7 bases, and 4 bases stayed unmatched. Per the germline V gene, CDR1 is SEHNR and CDR2 is FQNEAQ (reference sequence). This CDR3 is built from 14 residues. The CDR3 coding sequence is TGTGCCAGCAGCTTTTCGCGGGAGGACGGGGAGCTGTTTTTT. The encoded protein is CASSFSREDGELFF.

The J gene is TRBJ1-4, the V gene TRBV19; a weak D match, TRBD1 (5 bases). The CDR3 contains 14 residues. The germline V gene has CDR1 LNHDA and CDR2 SQIVND (reference sequence). V was clipped by 3 bases and J by 7 bases, with 12 bases between them. CDR3 nucleotide sequence: TGTGCCAGTAGTATCCAGGGAGCCATTGAAAAACTGTTTTTT. Translation: CASSIQGAIEKLFF.

The chain is built from TRBV29-1 and TRBJ1-6; D is perhaps TRBD1 (5 bases). This CDR3 spans 17 amino acids. Germline lookup yields CDR1 SQVTM and CDR2 ANQGSEA. V lost 4 bases to trimming and J lost 7 bases, with 23 bases between them. The CDR3 loop reads CSVGSGTEVFKNSPLHF. The CDR3 DNA reads TGCAGCGTTGGGTCCGGGACCGAAGTGTTTAAAAATTCACCCCTCCACTTT.

The sample holds a few counts of this clone. The V gene is TRBV5-1, the J gene TRBJ1-3; possibly TRBD1 for D (5 bases). This CDR3 has 14 amino acids. Per germline, CDR1 SGHRS and CDR2 YFSETQ. The ends were cut back, 3 bases at V and 3 bases at J, with 10 bases in the middle. CDR3 sequence: CASSWRGFGNTIYF. DNA of the CDR3: TGCGCCAGCAGCTGGAGGGGATTTGGAAACACCATATATTTT.